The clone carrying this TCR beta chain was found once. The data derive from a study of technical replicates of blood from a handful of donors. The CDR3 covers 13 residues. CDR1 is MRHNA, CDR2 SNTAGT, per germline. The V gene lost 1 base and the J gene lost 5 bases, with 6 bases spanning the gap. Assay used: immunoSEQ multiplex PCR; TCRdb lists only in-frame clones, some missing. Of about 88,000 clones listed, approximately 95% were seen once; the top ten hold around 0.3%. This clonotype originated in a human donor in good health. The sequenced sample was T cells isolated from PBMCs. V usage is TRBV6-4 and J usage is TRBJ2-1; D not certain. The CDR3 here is CASSDWHNNEQFF. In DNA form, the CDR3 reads TGTGCCAGCAGTGACTGGCACAACAATGAGCAGTTCTTC.